Each of the 21 T cell receptor beta chains below was sequenced from the same sample in a study of early stage breast cancer tumors. Some clones are missing from TCRdb's copy, which holds only in-frame ones; the method was immunoSEQ multiplex PCR. The data show 45,000 to 60,000 clones, around 90% seen once. Sequenced sample: blood. Receptors originate from a person in their 70s with breast cancer.

The rearrangement joins TRBV5-1 to TRBJ2-3; 8 nucleotides agree with TRBD2. Trimming removed 7 bases from V and 4 bases from J; junction bases left unmatched: 11. Germline assignment: CDR1 SGHRS and CDR2 YFSETQ. The CDR3 contains 15 residues. CDR3 sequence (DNA): TGCGCCAGCTCTTGGGAGGGACTAGACCCAGATACGCAGTATTTT. Residues: CASSWEGLDPDTQYF.

V and J are TRBV30 and TRBJ1-6, with D maybe TRBD1 (5 bases). The germline CDR1 and CDR2 sequences are GTSNPN and SVGIG (reference sequence). The CDR3 consists of 14 residues. V dropped 2 bases and J dropped 4 bases, with 9 bases sitting between them. CDR3: CAWSTPGYNSPLHF. The CDR3, as DNA: TGTGCCTGGAGTACCCCAGGGTATAATTCACCCCTCCACTTT.

The chain is built from TRBV7-9 and TRBJ2-5; 7 bases agree with TRBD1. Germline values: CDR1 SEHNR, CDR2 FQNEAQ (reference sequence). The V and J ends lost 8 bases and 3 bases, in that order; junction bases with no gene match: 6. The CDR3 has 13 residues. CDR3 in amino acids: CASRLTGEETQYF. CDR3 bases: TGTGCCAGCCGTTTAACAGGGGAAGAGACCCAGTACTTC.

This clone appeared a single time. The chain joins TRBV6-4 to TRBJ1-5; D remains ambiguous. This CDR3 is 14 amino acids long. V gave up 2 bases and J gave up 0 bases, with 5 bases separating them. Germline CDR1 MRHNA, CDR2 SNTAGT. The CDR3 reads CASSDRYSNQPQHF. The DNA of the CDR3 is TGTGCCAGCAGTGACCGCTATAGCAATCAGCCCCAGCATTTT.

V and J are TRBV14 and TRBJ1-6; D possibly corresponds to TRBD1 (6 bases). V was clipped by 1 base and J by 7 bases, with 11 bases between them. CDR1 and CDR2 (germline): SGHDN, FVKESK. CDR3 length: 15 residues. The CDR3 region is CASSQVGAANSPLHF. The CDR3, as DNA: TGTGCCAGCAGCCAAGTGGGGGCGGCAAATTCACCCCTCCACTTT. Looking up the rest from reference TRBV14 and TRBJ1-6 gives the full variable domain: EAGVTQFPSHSVIEKGQTVTLRCDPISGHDNLYWYRRVMGKEIKFLLHFVKESKQDESGMPNNRFLAERTGGTYSTLKVQPAELEDSGVYFCASSQVGAANSPLHFGNGTRLTVT.

The V gene is TRBV6-5, the J gene TRBJ1-2, with 7 positions matching TRBD1. Germline CDR1 is MNHEY and CDR2 is SVGAGI. This CDR3 is 16 amino acids long. With 3 bases clipped from V and 4 bases from J, the junction kept 11 bases outside the gene matches. CDR3 residues: CASSYIRQGMGYGYTF. The CDR3 DNA reads as TGTGCCAGCAGTTATATCAGACAGGGTATGGGCTATGGCTACACCTTC.

The chain couples TRBV6-1 to TRBJ1-6, with 8 nucleotides matching TRBD1. The CDR3 is made up of 14 amino acids. The J segment lost 3 bases and the V segment lost 8 bases, leaving 3 bases of the junction unmatched. Per the germline V gene, CDR1 is MNHNS and CDR2 is SASEGT. DNA for the CDR3: TGTGCCAGCTACAGGGGGAACTATAATTCACCCCTCCACTTT. Its protein is CASYRGNYNSPLHF.

J is TRBJ1-1 and V is TRBV9; no firm D call. This CDR3 region has 15 residues. The germline V gene has CDR1 SGDLS and CDR2 YYNGEE. The V and J ends lost 0 bases and 3 bases respectively, with 12 bases between them. The CDR3: CASSVVGGGYTEAFF. In nucleotides, the CDR3 is TGTGCCAGCAGCGTAGTTGGAGGAGGCTACACTGAAGCTTTCTTT.

This chain joins TRBV5-1 and TRBJ2-2; possibly TRBD2 for D (6 bases). Germline V gene data show CDR1 as SGHRS and CDR2 as YFSETQ. The CDR3 is 16 amino acids. The V and J ends lost 0 bases and 0 bases respectively, with 9 bases between them. CDR3 in amino acids: CASSLVPGANTGELFF. Written as DNA, the CDR3 is TGCGCCAGCAGCTTGGTTCCGGGGGCGAACACCGGGGAGCTGTTTTTT.

The CDR3 DNA is TGCGCCAGCAGCCTCCAGGGGACGGCCACTGAAGCTTTCTTT. It yields the protein CASSLQGTATEAFF. The V and J genes are TRBV5-1 and TRBJ1-1; D possibly corresponds to TRBD1 (6 bases). Germline V gene sequence: CDR1 SGHRS, CDR2 YFSETQ. This CDR3 is 14 amino acids long. The V end lost 4 bases, the J end lost 4 bases, and 14 bases lay between the germline ends.

This chain joins TRBV5-6 and TRBJ2-1; TRBD2 agrees at 9 bases. This CDR3 is 14 amino acids long. V lost 4 bases and J lost 7; bases outside the gene matches: 6. CDR1 is SGHDT, CDR2 YYEEEE, per germline. The CDR3 sequence: CASSPGTSYNEQFF. CDR3 DNA sequence: TGTGCCAGCAGCCCCGGGACTAGCTATAATGAGCAGTTCTTC.

The chain is built from TRBV7-9 and TRBJ2-7, with TRBD1 matching over 8 bases. This CDR3 spans 12 amino acids. Germline CDR1 reads SEHNR; CDR2 reads FQNEAQ (reference sequence). V gave up 5 bases and J gave up 3 bases; unmatched junction bases: 0. This CDR3 reads CASSGQGYEQYF. The DNA for the CDR3 is TGTGCCAGCAGCGGACAGGGCTACGAGCAGTACTTC.

The rearrangement uses TRBV5-4 and TRBJ2-3; perhaps TRBD2 as D (5 bases). Trimming pared 4 bases from V and 3 bases from J, leaving 15 bases between. This CDR3 spans 15 amino acids. The germline V gene has CDR1 SGHNT and CDR2 YYREEE (reference sequence). The CDR3 loop is CASSPRASGTDTQYF. CDR3 nucleotides: TGTGCCAGCAGCCCCCGGGCCTCGGGGACAGATACGCAGTATTTT.

The chain is built from TRBV11-1 and TRBJ2-1, with D hard to call. Germline loops: CDR1 SGHAT, CDR2 FQDESV (reference sequence). Trimming shortened V by 0 bases and J by 0 bases, and 6 bases separated the two germline ends. The CDR3 length is 15 residues. DNA for the CDR3: TGTGCCAGCAGCTTAGCTCGCAGCTCCTACAATGAGCAGTTCTTC. As protein: CASSLARSSYNEQFF. The whole variable domain, remainder taken from reference TRBV11-1 and TRBJ2-1, is EAEVAQSPRYKITEKSQAVAFWCDPISGHATLYWYRQILGQGPELLVQFQDESVVDDSQLPKDRFSAERLKGVDSTLKIQPAELGDSAMYLCASSLARSSYNEQFFGPGTRLTVL.

V and J are TRBV10-3 and TRBJ2-1; D possibly corresponds to TRBD2 (6 bases). Germline V lookup: CDR1 ENHRY, CDR2 SYGVKD. The CDR3 is made up of 16 amino acids. Trimming stripped 4 bases from V and 4 bases from J, with 17 bases between. The chain's CDR3 is CAISVDGDSTYNEQFF. Written as DNA, the CDR3 is TGTGCCATCAGTGTGGACGGGGACTCAACGTACAATGAGCAGTTCTTC.

The chain uses TRBV19 and TRBJ1-4; D perhaps matches TRBD1 (6 bases). CDR3 length: 14 residues. Deletions cut 5 bases from V and 4 bases from J, with 11 bases between. CDR1 and CDR2 (germline): LNHDA, SQIVND (reference sequence). CDR3 protein: CASSLGQFNEKLFF. In DNA form, the CDR3 reads TGTGCCAGTAGTCTCGGACAGTTTAATGAAAAACTGTTTTTT. Full variable domain (missing parts from reference TRBV19 and TRBJ1-4): DGGITQSPKYLFRKEGQNVTLSCEQNLNHDAMYWYRQDPGQGLRLIYYSQIVNDFQKGDIAEGYSVSREKKESFPLTVTSAQKNPTAFYLCASSLGQFNEKLFFGSGTQLSVL.

The rearrangement joins TRBV6-6 to TRBJ2-7; D gene uncertain. This CDR3 is 11 amino acids long. Germline CDR1 MNHNY, CDR2 SVGAGI (reference sequence). The V end lost 2 bases, the J end lost 5 bases, and 4 bases lay between the germline ends. The CDR3 DNA reads as TGTGCCAGCAGTTACGAGCACGAGCAGTACTTC. This sequence encodes CASSYEHEQYF.

The chain links TRBV5-1 to TRBJ1-1; 11 positions agree with TRBD1. The germline V gene encodes CDR1 SGHRS and CDR2 YFSETQ. The J segment lost 5 bases and the V segment lost 3 bases, leaving 3 bases of the junction unmatched. The CDR3 extends over 14 amino acids. The CDR3 DNA reads TGCGCCAGCAGCTCAGGACAGGGGGCGACTGAAGCTTTCTTT. Encoded protein: CASSSGQGATEAFF.

In its sample, this clone was seen once. This chain joins TRBV7-9 and TRBJ2-7, with 7 nucleotides matching TRBD1. The V segment lost 0 bases and the J segment 4 bases; nucleotides outside the gene matches: 9. Germline V lookup: CDR1 SEHNR, CDR2 FQNEAQ (reference sequence). This CDR3 comprises 16 residues. CDR3 in amino acids: CASSLAYLSQGYEQYF. The DNA of the CDR3 is TGTGCCAGCAGCTTAGCGTACTTGTCACAGGGGTACGAGCAGTACTTC.

The chain recombines TRBV10-3 with TRBJ1-2; the match to TRBD1 covers 7 bases. Losses at the gene ends were 6 bases for V and 3 bases for J; bases not matched to a gene: 7. This CDR3 has 14 residues. Germline values: CDR1 ENHRY, CDR2 SYGVKD. For the CDR3, the DNA is TGTGCCATCAGCGACTTAGGGACAGACTATGGCTACACCTTC. It encodes CAISDLGTDYGYTF.

V is TRBV7-6 and J is TRBJ2-5, with unresolved D. Germline V gene sequence: CDR1 SGHVS, CDR2 FNYEAQ. The CDR3 extends over 13 amino acids. Trimming stripped 1 base from V and 4 bases from J, with 7 bases between. In nucleotides, the CDR3 is TGTGCCAGCAGCTTAGTTCTAGGAGAGACCCAGTACTTC. This translates into CASSLVLGETQYF.